This TCR beta chain was identified during a study of blood T cell repertoires in COVID-19. Study background: Spain, Italy and the United States supplied samples that represented acute and convalescent COVID-19. Sources were T cells, B-cell-depleted T cells, or PBMCs; the material itself was cDNA or gDNA.

The CDR3 contains 14 residues. Germline V gives CDR1 SGHDT, CDR2 YYEEEE. V lost 4 bases, J lost 4 bases, and 9 bases lay in between. Authors' methods: Reference gene primer amplification in the assay estimated nucleated cell counts. Sequencing used immunoSEQ multiplex PCR; TCRdb keeps in-frame clones, though not all of them. Clone size and V and J calls were adopted from that table, with D and trimming inferred from the DNA. The sample yields about 22,000 clones, about nine tenths seen once. Sequencing was carried out using peripheral blood. The chain is built from TRBV5-6 and TRBJ1-6; a weak D match, TRBD1 (6 bases). The sequence was obtained from a woman aged 70 to 79 with active COVID-19. CDR3 DNA: TGTGCCAGCAGCATGACAGGTTATAATTCACCCCTCCACTTT. Translating it yields CASSMTGYNSPLHF.